This T cell receptor beta chain comes out of a study of identical twins. In the case of this clonotype: Antigen specificity is unknown.

Template switching introduced a universal primer site, and the cDNA bore unique molecular identifiers. TCRdb fed the 5' RACE reads into MiXCR, producing one record per CDR3 protein. The sample holds hundreds of thousands of distinct CDR3 sequences, 5.5% to 6.5% seen once. Study findings and constraints: Partial confounding of zero-insertion analyses by invariant MAIT and iNKT cells was possible. Memory repertoires showed no such pattern, whereas abundant cord blood beta clonotypes carried fewer insertions. Conclusions relied on cross-sectional statistical analysis, not following the same donors.

Trimming shortened V by 3 bases and J by 9 bases, and 9 bases separated the two germline ends. The CDR3 is made up of 13 amino acids. V and J are TRBV12-3 or TRBV12-4 and TRBJ2-6; D is undetermined. Material for sequencing was naive T cells sorted from blood. This sequence was found in a man younger than 35 in good health. CDR3 sequence reads: CASSFTQDNVLTF. CDR3 DNA: TGTGCCAGCAGTTTCACCCAGGACAACGTCCTGACTTTC.